This T cell receptor (beta chain) was recovered during a study of blood T cells in healthy people across ages. Study-level points and caveats: A roughly linear age-dependent decrease characterized TCR beta diversity per million T cells. It was not known whether donors were CMV positive (a possible confounder of expanded clonotype changes).

The total RNA that was extracted per sample amounted to at least 5.5 micrograms. The CDR3 length is 16 residues. Germline CDR1 SGHTA, CDR2 FQGNSA. V lost 0 bases, J lost 4 bases, and 10 bases lay in between. Concerning this clonotype: Its antigen is unknown.

Alongside a J-beta primer mix, a sample-barcoded 5' primer served in a second PCR lasting roughly 7 to 11 cycles. Each cDNA molecule was tagged by a template-switch adaptor that had 12 random nucleotides. TCRdb called the 5' RACE reads again in MiXCR, with one record for every CDR3 protein. This sample has about 680,000 distinct CDR3 sequences, with 49% found just once. The sequence derives from a woman aged 55 to 70 in good health. This chain uses TRBV7-2 with TRBJ1-6; possibly TRBD1 for D (5 bases). The sample taken for sequencing was blood. As DNA, the CDR3 is TGTGCCAGCAGCTTAGCAGGGGCCCCTTATAATTCACCCCTCCACTTT. The encoded protein is CASSLAGAPYNSPLHF. Using reference TRBV7-2 and TRBJ1-6 for the parts outside the CDR3, the full variable domain is GAGVSQSPSNKVTEKGKDVELRCDPISGHTALYWYRQSLGQGLEFLIYFQGNSAPDKSGLPSDRFSAERTGGSVSTLTIQRTQQEDSAVYLCASSLAGAPYNSPLHFGNGTRLTVT.